The 18 T cell receptor beta chains given below trace back to one sample, sequenced in a study of shared clonotypes between healthy human individuals. Measured with immunoSEQ multiplex PCR; TCRdb has only the in-frame clones, and not every one. The sample lists 2 million to 2.5 million clones, approximately 95% occurring once. The sequenced material came from naive CD4+ T cells sorted from blood. Stated subset: CD45RA+ positively selected. These receptors were taken from a man younger than 35 in good health.

The table lists this clone with a count of one. This chain links TRBV10-3 with TRBJ2-1, with 7 bases matching TRBD1. Germline V gene data show CDR1 as ENHRY and CDR2 as SYGVKD. The CDR3 covers 13 residues. V lost 3 bases, J lost 8 bases, and 4 bases stayed unmatched. The CDR3 DNA is TGTGCCATCAGTGAAAGGGACAGCTATGAGCAGTTCTTC. It specifies CAISERDSYEQFF.

V is TRBV15 and J is TRBJ1-4; no clear D gene. The V and J ends lost 1 base and 3 bases respectively, with 9 bases between them. This CDR3 is 15 amino acids long. The germline V gene has CDR1 LNHNV and CDR2 YYDKDF (reference sequence). CDR3 bases: TGTGCCACCAGCAGAGTTCCGGGTCCTAATGAAAAACTGTTTTTT. Translated: CATSRVPGPNEKLFF.

The chain combines TRBV5-6 with TRBJ1-2; the D gene is possibly TRBD1 (6 bases). V lost 4 bases, J lost 0 bases, and 10 bases lay in between. The CDR3 totals 14 residues. Per germline, CDR1 SGHDT and CDR2 YYEEEE. CDR3 nucleotides: TGTGCCAGCAGCCGCGGACAGTCTAACTATGGCTACACCTTC. This translates into CASSRGQSNYGYTF. Drawing the rest from reference TRBV5-6 and TRBJ1-2, the complete variable domain is DAGVTQSPTHLIKTRGQQVTLRCSPKSGHDTVSWYQQALGQGPQFIFQYYEEEERQRGNFPDRFSGHQFPNYSSELNVNALLLGDSALYLCASSRGQSNYGYTFGSGTRLTVV.

The chain links TRBV18 to TRBJ2-5; 11 bases agree with TRBD2. After removal of 4 bases from V and 1 base from J, the junction contained 2 bases not matched to a gene. The CDR3 extends over 15 amino acids. Germline CDR1 reads KGHSH; CDR2 reads LQKENI. Here the CDR3 DNA reads TGTGCCAGCTCACGACTAGCGGGGACCCAAGAGACCCAGTACTTC. Its translation: CASSRLAGTQETQYF.

The rearrangement uses TRBV19 and TRBJ2-1, with D tentatively TRBD2 (5 bases). Trimming left V 3 bases short and J 8 bases short, with 23 bases between. Germline loops: CDR1 LNHDA, CDR2 SQIVND (reference sequence). CDR3 size: 17 residues. The DNA for the CDR3 is TGTGCCAGTAGTATCGGGAATTCAGGTGACCCTTGGGATGAGCAGTTCTTC. This encodes CASSIGNSGDPWDEQFF.

The CDR3 reads CASSSPIYGYTF. The CDR3 nucleotides read TGTGCCAGCAGTTCGCCAATCTATGGCTACACCTTC. The rearrangement links TRBV28 to TRBJ1-2; D uncertain. The CDR3 is made up of 12 amino acids. Trimming cost V 4 bases and J 4 bases, with 7 bases left between them. Germline lookup yields CDR1 MDHEN and CDR2 SYDVKM.

The chain recombines TRBV5-6 with TRBJ1-6, with 8 bases identical to TRBD1. Trimming took 7 bases from V and 11 from J; bases not matched to a gene: 11. This CDR3 is 14 amino acids long. CDR1 SGHDT and CDR2 YYEEEE come from the germline V gene. CDR3 residues: CASGQGARVAPLHF. In nucleotides, the CDR3 is TGTGCCAGCGGCCAGGGGGCAAGGGTTGCACCCCTCCACTTT.

V and J are TRBV4-2 and TRBJ1-5; no clear D. Germline loops: CDR1 LGHNA, CDR2 YNFKEQ. The CDR3 spans 14 residues. The ends were cut back, 6 bases at V and 6 bases at J, with 15 bases in the middle. CDR3 loop: CASSPTVDTQPQHF. CDR3 nucleotide sequence: TGTGCCAGCAGTCCTACGGTAGACACTCAGCCCCAGCATTTT.

The chain couples TRBV15 to TRBJ2-5, with 8 bases matching TRBD2. The CDR3 runs to 15 residues. CDR1 LNHNV and CDR2 YYDKDF come from the germline V gene (reference sequence). After removal of 0 bases from V and 7 bases from J, the junction contained 7 bases not matched to a gene. The CDR3 region is CATSRERGARGTQYF. The CDR3 DNA follows: TGTGCCACCAGCAGAGAGCGGGGGGCGAGGGGGACCCAGTACTTC.

CDR3 sequence reads: CASSEATWYQNYEQYF. CDR3 nucleotides: TGTGCCAGCAGTGAAGCCACATGGTACCAGAACTACGAGCAGTACTTC. This chain links TRBV6-1 with TRBJ2-7; D gene ambiguous. The germline V gene has CDR1 MNHNS and CDR2 SASEGT. The V gene lost 0 bases and the J gene lost 3 bases, with 15 bases spanning the gap. The CDR3 loop spans 16 amino acids.

This chain uses TRBV6-1 with TRBJ2-2; TRBD1 agrees at 8 bases. This CDR3 has 14 amino acids. CDR1 is MNHNS and CDR2 is SASEGT in the germline V gene. The ends lost 10 bases at V and 6 bases at J; junction bases unmatched: 10. The CDR3 here is CANGQGKGAGELFF. CDR3 sequence (DNA): TGTGCCAACGGACAGGGCAAGGGCGCCGGGGAGCTGTTTTTT.

The chain couples TRBV5-6 to TRBJ1-5; tentative D call: TRBD1 (5 bases). The CDR3 consists of 14 residues. V was clipped by 4 bases and J by 9 bases, with 17 bases between them. The germline CDR1 and CDR2 sequences are SGHDT and YYEEEE. Here the CDR3 DNA reads TGTGCCAGCAGCGACCGGGACGGCCGATTGCCCCAGCATTTT. Translating gives CASSDRDGRLPQHF. The full variable domain, its missing parts supplied by reference TRBV5-6 and TRBJ1-5, is DAGVTQSPTHLIKTRGQQVTLRCSPKSGHDTVSWYQQALGQGPQFIFQYYEEEERQRGNFPDRFSGHQFPNYSSELNVNALLLGDSALYLCASSDRDGRLPQHFGDGTRLSIL.

The rearrangement links TRBV11-3 to TRBJ2-5, with no clear D. CDR3 length: 16 amino acids. Trimming removed 1 base from V and 3 bases from J, with 15 bases in between. The V gene's germline CDR1 is SGHNT and CDR2 YENEEA. The CDR3 coding sequence is TGTGCCAGCAGCTTAGGTTCGTCGGGCTTAGAAGAGACCCAGTACTTC. This codes for CASSLGSSGLEETQYF. Based on the CDR3 plus reference TRBV11-3 and TRBJ2-5, the full variable domain is EAGVVQSPRYKIIEKKQPVAFWCNPISGHNTLYWYLQNLGQGPELLIRYENEEAVDDSQLPKDRFSAERLKGVDSTLKIQPAELGDSAVYLCASSLGSSGLEETQYFGPGTRLLVL.

This chain links TRBV5-1 with TRBJ2-5, with TRBD2 as a possible D gene (5 bases). Trimming removed 4 bases at V and 1 base at J, with 11 bases between. The CDR3 contains 14 residues. Per the germline V gene, CDR1 is SGHRS and CDR2 is YFSETQ. CDR3 loop: CASSPEVFQETQYF. Here the CDR3 DNA reads TGCGCCAGCAGCCCGGAGGTGTTCCAAGAGACCCAGTACTTC. The full variable domain, with the rest looked up from reference TRBV5-1 and TRBJ2-5, is KAGVTQTPRYLIKTRGQQVTLSCSPISGHRSVSWYQQTPGQGLQFLFEYFSETQRNKGNFPGRFSGRQFSNSRSEMNVSTLELGDSALYLCASSPEVFQETQYFGPGTRLLVL.

J is TRBJ1-6 and V is TRBV10-2, with D perhaps TRBD1 (6 bases). The CDR3 consists of 17 residues. The V end was cut by 0 bases, the J end by 7 bases, with 16 bases between. From germline, CDR1 is WSHSY and CDR2 SAAADI. The CDR3 reads CASSESGGGVKNSPLHF. The DNA of the CDR3 is TGCGCCAGCAGTGAGTCAGGGGGAGGGGTGAAGAATTCACCCCTCCACTTT.

The chain uses TRBV7-2 and TRBJ1-3; D is unresolved. CDR1 is SGHTA and CDR2 is FQGNSA in the germline V gene. The CDR3 spans 14 residues. V lost 3 bases to trimming and J lost 0 bases, with 6 bases between them. CDR3 sequence reads: CASSFSPSGNTIYF. CDR3 nucleotides: TGTGCCAGCAGCTTTAGTCCCTCTGGAAACACCATATATTTT.

V and J are TRBV2 and TRBJ1-5, with TRBD1 matching 9 bases. The V gene end was trimmed by 6 bases and the J gene end by 7 bases; junction bases not matched to a gene: 10. This CDR3 has 15 residues. Germline values: CDR1 SNHLY, CDR2 FYNNEI. CDR3 in amino acids: CASRRGTGNRQPQHF. The CDR3 coding sequence is TGTGCCAGCAGGCGGGGGACAGGGAACCGACAGCCCCAGCATTTT.

The rearrangement links TRBV6-5 to TRBJ1-1; 7 bases are shared with TRBD1. The CDR3 length is 14 residues. Germline V lookup: CDR1 MNHEY, CDR2 SVGAGI. The V segment lost 6 bases and the J segment 2 bases; nucleotides outside the gene matches: 6. In nucleotides, the CDR3 is TGTGCCAGCAGACCCGGGACAGCAAACACTGAAGCTTTCTTT. Translation gives CASRPGTANTEAFF.